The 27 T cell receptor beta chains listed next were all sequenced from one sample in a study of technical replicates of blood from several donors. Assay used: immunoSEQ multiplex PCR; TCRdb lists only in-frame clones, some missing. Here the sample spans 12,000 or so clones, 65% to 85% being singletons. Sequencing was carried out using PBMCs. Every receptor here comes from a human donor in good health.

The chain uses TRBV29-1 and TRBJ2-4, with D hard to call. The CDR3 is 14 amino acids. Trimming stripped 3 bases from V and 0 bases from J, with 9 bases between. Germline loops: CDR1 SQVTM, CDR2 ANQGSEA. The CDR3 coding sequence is TGCAGCGTTGAGGTGCGCGGAGCCAAAAACATTCAGTACTTC. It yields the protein CSVEVRGAKNIQYF.

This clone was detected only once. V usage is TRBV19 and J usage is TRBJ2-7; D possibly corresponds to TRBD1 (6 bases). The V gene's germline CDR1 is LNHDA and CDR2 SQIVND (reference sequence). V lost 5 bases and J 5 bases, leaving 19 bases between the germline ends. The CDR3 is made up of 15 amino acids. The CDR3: CASSPSGVYQDEQYF. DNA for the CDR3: TGTGCCAGTAGTCCATCAGGGGTTTACCAGGACGAGCAGTACTTC.

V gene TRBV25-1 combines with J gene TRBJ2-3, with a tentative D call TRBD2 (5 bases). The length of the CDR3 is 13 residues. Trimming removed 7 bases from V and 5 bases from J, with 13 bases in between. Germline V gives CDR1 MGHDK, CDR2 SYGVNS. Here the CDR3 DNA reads TGTGCCAGCATCTCGGCAGGAGGAGATACGCAGTATTTT. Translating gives CASISAGGDTQYF.

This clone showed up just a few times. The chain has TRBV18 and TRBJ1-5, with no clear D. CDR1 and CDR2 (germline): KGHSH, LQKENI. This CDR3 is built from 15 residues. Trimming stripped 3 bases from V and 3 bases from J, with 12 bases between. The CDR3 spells CASSPAPDTNQPQHF. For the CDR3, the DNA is TGTGCCAGCTCACCGGCGCCAGACACCAATCAGCCCCAGCATTTT.

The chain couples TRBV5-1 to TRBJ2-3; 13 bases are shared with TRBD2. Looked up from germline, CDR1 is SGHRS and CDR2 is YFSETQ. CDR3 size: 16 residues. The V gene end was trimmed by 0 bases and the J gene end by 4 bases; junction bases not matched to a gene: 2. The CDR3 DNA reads TGCGCCAGCAGCTTGGGGACTAGCGGGAGATCAGATACGCAGTATTTT. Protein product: CASSLGTSGRSDTQYF.

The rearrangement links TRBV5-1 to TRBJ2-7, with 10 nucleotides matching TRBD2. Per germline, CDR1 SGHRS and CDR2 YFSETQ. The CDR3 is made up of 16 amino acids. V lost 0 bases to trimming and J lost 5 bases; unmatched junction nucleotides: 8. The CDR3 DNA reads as TGCGCCAGCAGCTTGGTAGCGGGAGGTATGGTGCACGAGCAGTACTTC. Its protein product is CASSLVAGGMVHEQYF. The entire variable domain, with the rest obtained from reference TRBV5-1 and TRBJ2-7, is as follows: KAGVTQTPRYLIKTRGQQVTLSCSPISGHRSVSWYQQTPGQGLQFLFEYFSETQRNKGNFPGRFSGRQFSNSRSEMNVSTLELGDSALYLCASSLVAGGMVHEQYFGPGTRLTVT.

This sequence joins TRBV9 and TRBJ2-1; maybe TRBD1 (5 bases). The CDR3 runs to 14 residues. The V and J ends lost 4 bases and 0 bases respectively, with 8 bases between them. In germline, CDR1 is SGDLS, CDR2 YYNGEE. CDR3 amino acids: CASSRQSSYNEQFF. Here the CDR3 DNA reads TGTGCCAGCAGCCGACAGAGCTCCTACAATGAGCAGTTCTTC.

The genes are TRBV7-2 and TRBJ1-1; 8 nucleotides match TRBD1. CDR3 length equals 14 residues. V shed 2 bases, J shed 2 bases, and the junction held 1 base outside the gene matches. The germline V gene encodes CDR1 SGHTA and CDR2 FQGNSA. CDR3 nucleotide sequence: TGTGCCAGCAGCTTACAGGGGGCCAACACTGAAGCTTTCTTT. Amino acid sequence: CASSLQGANTEAFF.

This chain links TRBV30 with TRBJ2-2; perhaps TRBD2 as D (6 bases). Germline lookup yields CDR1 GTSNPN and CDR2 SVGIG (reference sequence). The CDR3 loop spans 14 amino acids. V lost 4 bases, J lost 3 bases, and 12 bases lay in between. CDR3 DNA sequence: TGTGCCTGGATGGGACGGGAGTACACCGGGGAGCTGTTTTTT. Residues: CAWMGREYTGELFF.

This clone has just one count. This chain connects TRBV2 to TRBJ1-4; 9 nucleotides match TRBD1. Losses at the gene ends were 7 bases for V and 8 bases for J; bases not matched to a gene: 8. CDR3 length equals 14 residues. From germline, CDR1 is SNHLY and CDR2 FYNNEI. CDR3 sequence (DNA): TGTGCCAGCAACTACAGGGGGCGAGGCGAAAAACTGTTTTTT. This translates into CASNYRGRGEKLFF.

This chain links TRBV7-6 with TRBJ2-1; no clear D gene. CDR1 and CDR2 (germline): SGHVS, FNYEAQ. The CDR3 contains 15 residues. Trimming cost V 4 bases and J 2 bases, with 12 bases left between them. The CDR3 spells CASSSSLGPYNEQFF. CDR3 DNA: TGTGCCAGCAGCTCCTCCCTGGGCCCCTACAATGAGCAGTTCTTC.

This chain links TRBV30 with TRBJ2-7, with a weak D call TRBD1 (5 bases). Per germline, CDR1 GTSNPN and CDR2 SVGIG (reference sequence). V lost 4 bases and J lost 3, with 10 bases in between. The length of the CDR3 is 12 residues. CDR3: CAWTTDNYEQYF. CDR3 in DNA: TGTGCCTGGACCACGGACAACTACGAGCAGTACTTC.

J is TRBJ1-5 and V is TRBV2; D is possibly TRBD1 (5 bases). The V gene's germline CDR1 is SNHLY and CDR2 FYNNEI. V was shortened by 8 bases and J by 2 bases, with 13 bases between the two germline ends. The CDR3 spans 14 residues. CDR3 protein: CASVTAQGNQPQHF. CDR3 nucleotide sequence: TGTGCCAGCGTCACCGCACAGGGCAATCAGCCCCAGCATTTT.

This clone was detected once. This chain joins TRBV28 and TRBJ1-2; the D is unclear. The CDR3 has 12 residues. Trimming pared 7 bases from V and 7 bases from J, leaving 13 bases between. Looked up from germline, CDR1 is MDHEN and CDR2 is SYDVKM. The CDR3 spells CASTSYQSGYTF. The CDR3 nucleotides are TGTGCCAGCACCTCATATCAGTCTGGCTACACCTTC.

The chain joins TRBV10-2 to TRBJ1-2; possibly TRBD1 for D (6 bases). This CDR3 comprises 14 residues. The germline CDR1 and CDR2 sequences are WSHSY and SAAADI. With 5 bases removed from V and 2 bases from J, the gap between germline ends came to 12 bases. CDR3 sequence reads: CASSPVTGNYGYTF. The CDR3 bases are TGCGCCAGCAGTCCTGTAACAGGGAACTATGGCTACACCTTC.

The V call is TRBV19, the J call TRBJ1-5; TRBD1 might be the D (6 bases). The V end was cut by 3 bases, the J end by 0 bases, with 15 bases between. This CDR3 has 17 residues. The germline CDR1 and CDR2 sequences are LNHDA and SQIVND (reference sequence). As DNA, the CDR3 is TGTGCCAGTAGTATGTTCAGGGGTGGGGGTAGCAATCAGCCCCAGCATTTT. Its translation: CASSMFRGGGSNQPQHF.

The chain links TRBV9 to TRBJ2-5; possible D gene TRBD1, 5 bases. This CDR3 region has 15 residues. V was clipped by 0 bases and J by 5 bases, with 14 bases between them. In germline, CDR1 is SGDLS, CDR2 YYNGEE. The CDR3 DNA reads TGTGCCAGCAGCGTAGAGCACAGGTCAGGGGAGACCCAGTACTTC. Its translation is CASSVEHRSGETQYF.

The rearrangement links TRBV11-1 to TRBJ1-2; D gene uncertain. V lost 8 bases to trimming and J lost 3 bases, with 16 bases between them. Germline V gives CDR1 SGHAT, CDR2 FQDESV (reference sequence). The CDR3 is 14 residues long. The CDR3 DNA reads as TGTGCCAGCGCCCGGGAACGGATAGACTATGGCTACACCTTC. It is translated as CASARERIDYGYTF.

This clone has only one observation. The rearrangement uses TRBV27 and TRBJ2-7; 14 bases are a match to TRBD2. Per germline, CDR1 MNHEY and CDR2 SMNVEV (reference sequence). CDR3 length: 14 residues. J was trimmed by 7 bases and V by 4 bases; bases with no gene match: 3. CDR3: CASSSGLAGEEQYF. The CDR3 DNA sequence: TGTGCCAGCAGTTCGGGACTAGCGGGAGAGGAGCAGTACTTC.

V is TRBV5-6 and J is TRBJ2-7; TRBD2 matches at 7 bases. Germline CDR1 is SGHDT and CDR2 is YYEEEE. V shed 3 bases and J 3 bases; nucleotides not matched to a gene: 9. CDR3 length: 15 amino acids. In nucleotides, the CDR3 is TGTGCCAGCAGCTCCAGGACTAGAGGACACTACGAGCAGTACTTC. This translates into CASSSRTRGHYEQYF.

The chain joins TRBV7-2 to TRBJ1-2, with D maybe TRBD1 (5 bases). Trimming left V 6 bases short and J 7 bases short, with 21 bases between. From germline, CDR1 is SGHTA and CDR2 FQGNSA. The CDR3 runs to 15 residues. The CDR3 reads CASSFTNQGTLGYTF. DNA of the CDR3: TGTGCCAGCAGTTTTACGAATCAGGGTACTCTTGGCTACACCTTC.

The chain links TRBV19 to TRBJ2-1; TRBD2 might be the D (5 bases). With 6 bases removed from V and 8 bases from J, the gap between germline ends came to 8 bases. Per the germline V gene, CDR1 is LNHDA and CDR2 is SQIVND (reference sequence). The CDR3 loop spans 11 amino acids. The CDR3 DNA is TGTGCCAGTAGGGTGGAGGATGAGCAGTTCTTC. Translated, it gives CASRVEDEQFF.

The CDR3 bases are TGCAGCGCATCCCCCCGGGGGAACACTGAAGCTTTCTTT. As protein: CSASPRGNTEAFF. The chain employs TRBV29-1 and TRBJ1-1; unclear D gene. The ends were cut back, 7 bases at V and 1 base at J, with 13 bases in the middle. Germline values: CDR1 SQVTM, CDR2 ANQGSEA. CDR3 length: 13 amino acids.

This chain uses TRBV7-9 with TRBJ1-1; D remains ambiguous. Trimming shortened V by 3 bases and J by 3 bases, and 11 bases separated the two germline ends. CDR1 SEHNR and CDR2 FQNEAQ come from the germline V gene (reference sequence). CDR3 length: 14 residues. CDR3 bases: TGTGCCAGCAGCTTGGTCTCACAGTACACTGAAGCTTTCTTT. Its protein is CASSLVSQYTEAFF.

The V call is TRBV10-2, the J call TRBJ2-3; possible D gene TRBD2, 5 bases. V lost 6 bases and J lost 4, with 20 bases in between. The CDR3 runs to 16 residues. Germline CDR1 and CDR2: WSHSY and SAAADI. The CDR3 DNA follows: TGCGCCAGCAGAGAAGGACCTGAGGGATGGTCAGATACGCAGTATTTT. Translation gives CASREGPEGWSDTQYF.

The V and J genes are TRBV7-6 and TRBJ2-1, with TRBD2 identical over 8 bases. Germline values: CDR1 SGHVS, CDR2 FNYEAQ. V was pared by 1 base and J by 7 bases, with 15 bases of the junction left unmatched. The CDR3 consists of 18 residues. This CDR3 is CASSLEILAGGDANEQFF. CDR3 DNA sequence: TGTGCCAGCAGCTTAGAAATCTTGGCGGGAGGTGATGCGAATGAGCAGTTCTTC. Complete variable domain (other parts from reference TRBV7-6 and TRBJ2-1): GAGVSQSPRYKVTKRGQDVALRCDPISGHVSLYWYRQALGQGPEFLTYFNYEAQQDKSGLPNDRFSAERPEGSISTLTIQRTEQRDSAMYRCASSLEILAGGDANEQFFGPGTRLTVL.

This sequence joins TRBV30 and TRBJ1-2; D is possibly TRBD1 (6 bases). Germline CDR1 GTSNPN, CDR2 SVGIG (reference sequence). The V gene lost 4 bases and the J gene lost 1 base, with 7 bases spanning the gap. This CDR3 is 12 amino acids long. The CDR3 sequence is CAWKGVNYGYTF. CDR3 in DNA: TGTGCCTGGAAGGGGGTTAACTATGGCTACACCTTC.